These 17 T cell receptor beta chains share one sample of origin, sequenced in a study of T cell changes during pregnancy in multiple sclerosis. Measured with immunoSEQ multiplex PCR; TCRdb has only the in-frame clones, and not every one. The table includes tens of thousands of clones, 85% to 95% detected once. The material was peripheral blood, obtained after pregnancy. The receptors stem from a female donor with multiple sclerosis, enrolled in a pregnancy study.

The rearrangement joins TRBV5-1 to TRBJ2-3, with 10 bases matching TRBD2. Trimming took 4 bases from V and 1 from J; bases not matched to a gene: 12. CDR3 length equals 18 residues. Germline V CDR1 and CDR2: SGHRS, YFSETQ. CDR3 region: CASSPRSGTSARTDTQYF. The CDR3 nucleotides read TGCGCCAGCAGCCCGAGATCCGGGACTAGCGCTCGCACAGATACGCAGTATTTT.

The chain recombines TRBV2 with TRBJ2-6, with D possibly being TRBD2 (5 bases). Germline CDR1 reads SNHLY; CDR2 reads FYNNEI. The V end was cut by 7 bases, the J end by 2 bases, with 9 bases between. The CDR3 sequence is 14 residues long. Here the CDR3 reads CASTIGAGANVLTF. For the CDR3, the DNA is TGTGCCAGCACCATCGGGGCTGGGGCCAACGTCCTGACTTTC. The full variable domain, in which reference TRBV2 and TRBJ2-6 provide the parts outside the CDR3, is EPEVTQTPSHQVTQMGQEVILRCVPISNHLYFYWYRQILGQKVEFLVSFYNNEISEKSEIFDDQFSVERPDGSNFTLKIRSTKLEDSAMYFCASTIGAGANVLTFGAGSRLTVL.

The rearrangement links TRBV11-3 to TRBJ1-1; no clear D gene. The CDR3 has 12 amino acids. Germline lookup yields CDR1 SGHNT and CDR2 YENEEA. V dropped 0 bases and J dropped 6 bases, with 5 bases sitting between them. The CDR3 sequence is CASSLDGAEAFF. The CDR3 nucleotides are TGTGCCAGCAGCTTAGACGGGGCTGAAGCTTTCTTT.

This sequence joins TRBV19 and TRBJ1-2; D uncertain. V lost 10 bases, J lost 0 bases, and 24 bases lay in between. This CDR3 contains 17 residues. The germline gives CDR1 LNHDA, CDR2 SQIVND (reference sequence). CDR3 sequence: CATSPVIGLTANYGYTF. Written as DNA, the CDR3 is TGTGCCACCTCTCCTGTGATTGGACTTACAGCTAACTATGGCTACACCTTC.

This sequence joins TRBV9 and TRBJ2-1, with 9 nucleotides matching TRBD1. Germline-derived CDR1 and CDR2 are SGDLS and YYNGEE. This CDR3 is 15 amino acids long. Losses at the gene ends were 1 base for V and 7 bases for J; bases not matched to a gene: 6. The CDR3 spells CASSVSGTGSNEQFF. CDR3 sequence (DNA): TGTGCCAGCAGCGTATCCGGGACAGGGTCGAATGAGCAGTTCTTC. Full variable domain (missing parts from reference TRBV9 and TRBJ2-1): DSGVTQTPKHLITATGQRVTLRCSPRSGDLSVYWYQQSLDQGLQFLIQYYNGEERAKGNILERFSAQQFPDLHSELNLSSLELGDSALYFCASSVSGTGSNEQFFGPGTRLTVL.

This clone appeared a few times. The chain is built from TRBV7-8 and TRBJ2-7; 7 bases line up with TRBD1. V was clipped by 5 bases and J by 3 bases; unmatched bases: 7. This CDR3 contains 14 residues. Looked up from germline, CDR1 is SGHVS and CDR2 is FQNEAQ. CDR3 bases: TGTGCCAGCAGCCCGGGGACAGCCCGCTACGAGCAGTACTTC. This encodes CASSPGTARYEQYF.

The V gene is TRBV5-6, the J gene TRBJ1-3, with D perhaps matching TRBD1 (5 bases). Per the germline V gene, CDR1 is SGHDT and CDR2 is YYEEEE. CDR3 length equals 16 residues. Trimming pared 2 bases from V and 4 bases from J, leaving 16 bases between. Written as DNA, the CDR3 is TGTGCCAGCAGCTTCTTCAGTTTTGGGGCAGGAAACACCATATATTTT. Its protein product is CASSFFSFGAGNTIYF. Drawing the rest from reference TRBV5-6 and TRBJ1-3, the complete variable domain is DAGVTQSPTHLIKTRGQQVTLRCSPKSGHDTVSWYQQALGQGPQFIFQYYEEEERQRGNFPDRFSGHQFPNYSSELNVNALLLGDSALYLCASSFFSFGAGNTIYFGEGSWLTVV.

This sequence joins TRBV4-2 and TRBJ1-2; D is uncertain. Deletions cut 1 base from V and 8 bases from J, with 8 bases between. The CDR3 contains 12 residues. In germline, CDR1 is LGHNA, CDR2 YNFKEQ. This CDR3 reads CASSQVETGYTF. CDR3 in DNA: TGTGCCAGCAGCCAAGTGGAGACGGGCTACACCTTC.

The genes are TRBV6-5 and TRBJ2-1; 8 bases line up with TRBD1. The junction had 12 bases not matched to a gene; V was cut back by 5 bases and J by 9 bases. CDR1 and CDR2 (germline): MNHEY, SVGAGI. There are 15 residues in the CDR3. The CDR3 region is CASSPSLTQGGEQFF. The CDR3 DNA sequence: TGTGCCAGCAGTCCATCGCTCACACAGGGGGGTGAGCAGTTCTTC.

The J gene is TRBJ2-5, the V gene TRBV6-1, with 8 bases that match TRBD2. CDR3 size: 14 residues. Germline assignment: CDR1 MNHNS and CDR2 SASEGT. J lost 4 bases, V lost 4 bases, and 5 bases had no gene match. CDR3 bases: TGTGCCAGCAGTGTTTCTAGCGGGCGAGAGACCCAGTACTTC. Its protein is CASSVSSGRETQYF.

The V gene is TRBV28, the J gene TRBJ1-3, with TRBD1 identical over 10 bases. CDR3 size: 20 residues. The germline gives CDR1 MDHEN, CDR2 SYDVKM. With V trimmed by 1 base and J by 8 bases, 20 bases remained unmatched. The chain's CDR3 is CASSLYIDRGLSGGRDTIYF. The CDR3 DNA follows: TGTGCCAGCAGTTTATACATCGACAGGGGGCTATCAGGAGGAAGGGACACCATATATTTT.

The CDR3 loop is CAWSGLGWGDGYTF. The CDR3 DNA follows: TGTGCCTGGAGTGGTCTAGGGTGGGGAGACGGCTACACCTTC. The J gene is TRBJ1-2, the V gene TRBV30; no definite D call. V was shortened by 1 base and J by 8 bases, with 17 bases between the two germline ends. Germline assignment: CDR1 GTSNPN and CDR2 SVGIG (reference sequence). The CDR3 has 14 amino acids.

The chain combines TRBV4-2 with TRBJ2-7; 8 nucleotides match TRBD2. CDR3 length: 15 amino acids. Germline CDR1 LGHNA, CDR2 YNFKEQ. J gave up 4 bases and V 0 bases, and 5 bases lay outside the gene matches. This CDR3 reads CASSQDPGLVYEQYF. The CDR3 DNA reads TGTGCCAGCAGCCAAGATCCGGGACTAGTATACGAGCAGTACTTC.

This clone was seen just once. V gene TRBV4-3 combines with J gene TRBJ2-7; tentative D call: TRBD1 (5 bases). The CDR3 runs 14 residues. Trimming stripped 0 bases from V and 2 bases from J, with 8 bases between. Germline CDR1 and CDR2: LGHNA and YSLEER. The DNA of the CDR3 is TGCGCCAGCAGCCAAGATACAGGAGCCTACGAGCAGTACTTC. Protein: CASSQDTGAYEQYF.

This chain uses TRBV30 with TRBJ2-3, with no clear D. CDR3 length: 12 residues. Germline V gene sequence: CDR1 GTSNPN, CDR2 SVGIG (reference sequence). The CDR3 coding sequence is TGTGCTTGGGCAACACCTACAGATACGCAGTATTTT. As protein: CAWATPTDTQYF.

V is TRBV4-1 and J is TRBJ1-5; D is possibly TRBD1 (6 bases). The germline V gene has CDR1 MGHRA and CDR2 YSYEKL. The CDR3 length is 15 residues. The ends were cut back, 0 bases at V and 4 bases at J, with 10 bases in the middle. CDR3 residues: CASSQEGQLNQPQHF. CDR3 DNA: TGCGCCAGCAGCCAAGAAGGACAGCTTAATCAGCCCCAGCATTTT.

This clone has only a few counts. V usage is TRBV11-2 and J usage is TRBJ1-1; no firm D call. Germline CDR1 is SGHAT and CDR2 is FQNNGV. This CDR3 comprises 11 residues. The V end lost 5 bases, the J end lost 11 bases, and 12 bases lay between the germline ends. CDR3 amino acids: CASSPGWKAFF. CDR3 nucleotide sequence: TGTGCCAGCAGCCCGGGTTGGAAGGCTTTCTTT.